The 26 T cell receptor beta chains below all came from one sample that was sequenced in a study of blood T cell repertoires in COVID-19. Repertoires were generated with immunoSEQ multiplex PCR, while TCRdb's copy carries only in-frame clones and drops some. Of approximately 190,000 clones listed, about 88% are singletons. Sequencing input: peripheral blood. These receptors all come from a woman in her forties who had recovered from COVID-19.

This chain links TRBV3-1 (or the pseudogene TRBV3-2) with TRBJ2-2, with TRBD2 as a possible D gene (5 bases). The CDR3 runs to 17 residues. Germline assignment: CDR1 LGHDT and CDR2 YNNKEL (reference sequence). Trimming removed 1 base from V and 7 bases from J, with 19 bases in between. Written as DNA, the CDR3 is TGTGCCAGCAGCCAAGGTTCCGACTACCTCGTGGGCGGGGAGCTGTTTTTT. It encodes CASSQGSDYLVGGELFF.

The gene calls are TRBV7-9 and TRBJ2-7; weak D call: TRBD1 (6 bases). Trimming stripped 5 bases from V and 2 bases from J, with 16 bases between. The CDR3 extends over 15 amino acids. CDR1 is SEHNR, CDR2 FQNEAQ, per germline (reference sequence). The CDR3 DNA reads TGTGCCAGCAGCACCGGGACACCGGGGCCCTACGAGCAGTACTTC. This codes for CASSTGTPGPYEQYF.

This clone turned up a few times. The chain uses TRBV4-3 and TRBJ2-7; 12 nucleotides match TRBD2. Germline values: CDR1 LGHNA, CDR2 YSLEER. Trimming at V came to 1 base and at J to 0 bases, leaving 4 bases not matched to a gene. There are 17 residues in the CDR3. As DNA, the CDR3 is TGCGCCAGCAGCCAAGCGTTGACTAGCGGGAGCTCCTACGAGCAGTACTTC. Translated, it gives CASSQALTSGSSYEQYF.

The genes are TRBV4-3 and TRBJ1-3, with unresolved D. Trimming stripped 0 bases from V and 0 bases from J, with 12 bases between. The length of the CDR3 is 17 residues. Germline CDR1 and CDR2: LGHNA and YSLEER. The CDR3 region is CASSQESFRNSGNTIYF. Here the CDR3 DNA reads TGCGCCAGCAGCCAAGAGTCGTTCAGGAACTCTGGAAACACCATATATTTT.

Only one count was recorded for this clone. The V and J genes are TRBV28 and TRBJ1-1; 9 positions match TRBD1. This CDR3 comprises 14 residues. Germline CDR1 reads MDHEN; CDR2 reads SYDVKM. V lost 2 bases and J lost 11; bases outside the gene matches: 9. CDR3 protein: CASSLPGQGRAAFF. Written as DNA, the CDR3 is TGTGCCAGCAGTTTACCCGGACAGGGGCGGGCGGCTTTCTTT.

The chain recombines TRBV5-1 with TRBJ1-1; weak D call: TRBD1 (6 bases). V dropped 0 bases and J dropped 6 bases, with 15 bases sitting between them. Looked up from germline, CDR1 is SGHRS and CDR2 is YFSETQ. The CDR3 has 15 residues. The CDR3 coding sequence is TGCGCCAGCAGCTTGGCCTTAGGGACAACGCCTGAAGCTTTCTTT. It encodes CASSLALGTTPEAFF.

The chain is built from TRBV15 and TRBJ1-2; no firm D call. Per germline, CDR1 LNHNV and CDR2 YYDKDF (reference sequence). Between the trimmed V and J ends, which lost 4 bases and 1 base, there was a span of 7 bases. The CDR3 is 13 amino acids. The CDR3: CATSMVVNYGYTF. CDR3 coding DNA: TGTGCCACCAGCATGGTAGTTAACTATGGCTACACCTTC.

The chain combines TRBV9 with TRBJ2-1, with 10 bases lining up with TRBD2. This CDR3 contains 15 residues. CDR1 is SGDLS and CDR2 is YYNGEE in the germline V gene. Trimming took 0 bases from V and 9 from J; bases not matched to a gene: 6. Here the CDR3 reads CASSVVSGRAGEQFF. The CDR3 bases are TGTGCCAGCAGCGTAGTAAGCGGGAGGGCAGGTGAGCAGTTCTTC.

The chain recombines TRBV11-1 with TRBJ1-1; D unclear. This CDR3 spans 14 amino acids. In germline, CDR1 is SGHAT, CDR2 FQDESV (reference sequence). Trimming took 3 bases from V and 8 from J, leaving 16 bases between them. The CDR3 bases are TGTGCCAGCAGCTTCGGTTTAGGGAGTGTGGAAGCTTTCTTT. Protein: CASSFGLGSVEAFF.

The CDR3 DNA reads TGTGCCACCAGTGATCCCTCCTCGGACACTGAAGCTTTCTTT. It yields the protein CATSDPSSDTEAFF. The chain recombines TRBV24-1 with TRBJ1-1; D call uncertain. Deletions cut 3 bases from V and 3 bases from J, with 10 bases between. The CDR3 is made up of 14 amino acids. The germline CDR1 and CDR2 sequences are KGHDR and SFDVKD.

This chain joins TRBV19 and TRBJ1-3; D is possibly TRBD1 (5 bases). Germline loops: CDR1 LNHDA, CDR2 SQIVND (reference sequence). The CDR3 runs 15 residues. The V end lost 9 bases, the J end lost 0 bases, and 15 bases lay between the germline ends. CDR3: CASEPGLNSGNTIYF. CDR3 sequence (DNA): TGTGCCAGCGAGCCGGGACTTAACTCTGGAAACACCATATATTTT. Full variable domain (rest looked up from reference TRBV19 and TRBJ1-3): DGGITQSPKYLFRKEGQNVTLSCEQNLNHDAMYWYRQDPGQGLRLIYYSQIVNDFQKGDIAEGYSVSREKKESFPLTVTSAQKNPTAFYLCASEPGLNSGNTIYFGEGSWLTVV.

The chain employs TRBV11-2 and TRBJ2-1, with D perhaps TRBD2 (5 bases). There are 14 residues in the CDR3. The V and J ends lost 4 bases and 6 bases respectively, with 13 bases between them. Looked up from germline, CDR1 is SGHAT and CDR2 is FQNNGV. CDR3 DNA sequence: TGTGCCAGCAGCTCCGGCGCTAGCAGCAATGAGCAGTTCTTC. It translates to CASSSGASSNEQFF.

This chain uses TRBV30 with TRBJ2-7; D may be TRBD1 (6 bases). The CDR3 loop spans 13 amino acids. The V gene's germline CDR1 is GTSNPN and CDR2 SVGIG (reference sequence). Trimming removed 0 bases from V and 2 bases from J, with 8 bases in between. CDR3 DNA sequence: TGTGCCTGGAGTGTCGGACAGCCCTACGAGCAGTACTTC. This sequence encodes CAWSVGQPYEQYF.

This clone has just a few counts. This chain links TRBV5-1 with TRBJ2-3; 7 nucleotides match TRBD1. V dropped 8 bases and J dropped 5; count of bases not matched to a gene: 11. Germline values: CDR1 SGHRS, CDR2 YFSETQ. The CDR3 loop spans 14 amino acids. CDR3 in DNA: TGCGCCAGTCGGATTACAGGGGTGGGAGATACGCAGTATTTT. Translated, it gives CASRITGVGDTQYF.

The chain carries TRBV27 and TRBJ1-1; 8 bases are shared with TRBD1. CDR3 length equals 14 residues. V trimming: 6 bases; J trimming: 3 bases; junction bases outside the gene matches: 6. Per germline, CDR1 MNHEY and CDR2 SMNVEV (reference sequence). For the CDR3, the DNA is TGTGCCAGCAGCAGGGGGCCAAGGCACACTGAAGCTTTCTTT. This translates into CASSRGPRHTEAFF.

The chain has TRBV5-3 and TRBJ2-7; 8 bases line up with TRBD2. TRBV5-3 is an ORF, with its function uncertain. The trim removed 4 bases at V and 2 bases at J, leaving 14 bases unmatched. The CDR3 covers 17 residues. In nucleotides, the CDR3 is TGTGCCAGAAGCCCCTGGAGGTGGCGGGAGGCCCCCTACGAGCAGTACTTC. Translation: CARSPWRWREAPYEQYF.

The chain has TRBV29-1 and TRBJ2-5; 9 bases line up with TRBD1. The CDR3 spans 13 residues. CDR1 is SQVTM, CDR2 ANQGSEA, per germline. J gave up 5 bases and V 4 bases, and 5 bases lay outside the gene matches. CDR3 sequence: CSVATGGGETQYF. As DNA, the CDR3 is TGCAGCGTTGCAACAGGGGGCGGGGAGACCCAGTACTTC.

The J gene is TRBJ2-7, the V gene TRBV5-1; 9 bases line up with TRBD2. This CDR3 has 22 residues. J gave up 1 base and V 2 bases, and 25 bases lay outside the gene matches. Germline CDR1 reads SGHRS; CDR2 reads YFSETQ. DNA of the CDR3: TGCGCCAGCAGCTTTTCGTGGGGGCGCGGCGGGAGGGCCAGAAATATATCCTACGAGCAGTACTTC. Translating it yields CASSFSWGRGGRARNISYEQYF.

V is TRBV4-1 and J is TRBJ1-4; D is unresolved. The germline CDR1 and CDR2 sequences are MGHRA and YSYEKL. This CDR3 spans 15 amino acids. V dropped 2 bases and J dropped 3 bases, with 10 bases sitting between them. CDR3 in DNA: TGCGCCAGCAGCCAACTGGAGCTGGCTAATGAAAAACTGTTTTTT. The encoded protein is CASSQLELANEKLFF.

This clone has a handful of counts. V gene TRBV4-2 combines with J gene TRBJ1-2; 7 bases are shared with TRBD1. The CDR3 extends over 16 amino acids. V lost 3 bases to trimming and J lost 4 bases; unmatched junction nucleotides: 11. Germline V gene sequence: CDR1 LGHNA, CDR2 YNFKEQ. The CDR3 protein is CASSQDFGQDGYGYTF. CDR3 nucleotides: TGTGCCAGCAGCCAGGACTTCGGACAGGATGGCTATGGCTACACCTTC.

The chain has TRBV6-4 and TRBJ2-2; D not certain. Trimming shortened V by 5 bases and J by 5 bases, and 9 bases separated the two germline ends. CDR1 and CDR2 (germline): MRHNA, SNTAGT. This CDR3 spans 13 amino acids. CDR3 in amino acids: CASSPPGTGELFF. As DNA, the CDR3 is TGTGCCAGCAGTCCGCCCGGGACCGGGGAGCTGTTTTTT.

The gene calls are TRBV7-2 and TRBJ1-6; 8 bases match TRBD1. V dropped 2 bases and J dropped 7; count of bases not matched to a gene: 16. The CDR3 spans 19 residues. CDR1 is SGHTA and CDR2 is FQGNSA in the germline V gene. CDR3: CASSLSGTGQSVSNSPLHF. The CDR3, as DNA: TGTGCCAGCAGCTTATCCGGGACAGGACAGAGTGTGTCCAATTCACCCCTCCACTTT.

This chain joins TRBV18 and TRBJ1-1; D is unresolved. The V end lost 1 base, the J end lost 3 bases, and 6 bases lay between the germline ends. Germline V gene lookup returns CDR1 KGHSH and CDR2 LQKENI. This CDR3 spans 13 amino acids. This CDR3 is CASSPREDTEAFF. The CDR3 DNA reads as TGTGCCAGCTCACCACGAGAGGACACTGAAGCTTTCTTT. Full variable domain (outside the CDR3, taken from reference TRBV18 and TRBJ1-1): NAGVMQNPRHLVRRRGQEARLRCSPMKGHSHVYWYRQLPEEGLKFMVYLQKENIIDESGMPKERFSAEFPKEGPSILRIQQVVRGDSAAYFCASSPREDTEAFFGQGTRLTVV.

This clone has only one observation. V gene TRBV6-1 combines with J gene TRBJ1-1; a weak D match, TRBD1 (6 bases). This CDR3 region has 15 residues. The germline V and J ends were trimmed by 3 bases and 5 bases, with 16 bases remaining between them. Germline CDR1 MNHNS, CDR2 SASEGT. The CDR3 nucleotides are TGTGCCAGCAGTGAGATGGCAGGGGTTTATACTGAAGCTTTCTTT. Translating it yields CASSEMAGVYTEAFF.

This chain uses TRBV19 with TRBJ1-6, with 7 positions matching TRBD1. CDR1 and CDR2 from the germline V gene are LNHDA and SQIVND (reference sequence). There are 15 residues in the CDR3. The V segment lost 3 bases and the J segment 5 bases; nucleotides outside the gene matches: 4. The CDR3 sequence: CASSMGTVHNSPLHF. CDR3 DNA: TGTGCCAGTAGTATGGGGACAGTCCATAATTCACCCCTCCACTTT.

The rearrangement uses TRBV4-3 and TRBJ2-1; 12 bases map to TRBD2. CDR1 LGHNA and CDR2 YSLEER come from the germline V gene. With 4 bases clipped from V and 6 bases from J, the junction kept 4 bases outside the gene matches. CDR3 length: 15 residues. The CDR3 DNA reads TGCGCCAGCAGCCGCCTAGCGGGAGGGCGCAATGAGCAGTTCTTC. Translated, it gives CASSRLAGGRNEQFF.